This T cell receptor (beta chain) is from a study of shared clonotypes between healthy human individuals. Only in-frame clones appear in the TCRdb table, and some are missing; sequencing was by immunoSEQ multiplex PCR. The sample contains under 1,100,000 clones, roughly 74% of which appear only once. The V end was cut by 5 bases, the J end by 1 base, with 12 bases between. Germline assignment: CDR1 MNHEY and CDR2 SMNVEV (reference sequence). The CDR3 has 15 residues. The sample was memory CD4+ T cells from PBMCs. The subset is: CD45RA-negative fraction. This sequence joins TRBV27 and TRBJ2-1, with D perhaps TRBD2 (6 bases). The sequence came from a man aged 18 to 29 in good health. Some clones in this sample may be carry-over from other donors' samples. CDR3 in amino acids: CASSPDGLSYNEQFF. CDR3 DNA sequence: TGTGCCAGCAGTCCCGACGGACTATCCTACAATGAGCAGTTCTTC.